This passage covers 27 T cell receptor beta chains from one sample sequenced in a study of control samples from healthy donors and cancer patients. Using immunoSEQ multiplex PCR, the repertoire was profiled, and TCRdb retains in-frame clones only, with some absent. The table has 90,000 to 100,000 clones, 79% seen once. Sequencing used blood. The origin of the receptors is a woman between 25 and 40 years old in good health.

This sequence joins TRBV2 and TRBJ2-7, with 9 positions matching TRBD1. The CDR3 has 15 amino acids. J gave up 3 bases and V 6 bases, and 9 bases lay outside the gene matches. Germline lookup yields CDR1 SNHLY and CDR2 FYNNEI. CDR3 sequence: CASRDQDRGGYEQYF. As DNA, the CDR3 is TGTGCCAGCAGGGACCAGGACAGGGGAGGCTACGAGCAGTACTTC.

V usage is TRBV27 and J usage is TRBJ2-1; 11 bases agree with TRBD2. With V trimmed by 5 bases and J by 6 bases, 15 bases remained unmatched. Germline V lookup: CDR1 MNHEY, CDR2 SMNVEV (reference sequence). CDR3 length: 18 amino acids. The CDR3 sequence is CASSLRGWSSGGINEQFF. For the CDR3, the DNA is TGTGCCAGCAGTCTAAGGGGTTGGTCTAGCGGGGGGATCAATGAGCAGTTCTTC.

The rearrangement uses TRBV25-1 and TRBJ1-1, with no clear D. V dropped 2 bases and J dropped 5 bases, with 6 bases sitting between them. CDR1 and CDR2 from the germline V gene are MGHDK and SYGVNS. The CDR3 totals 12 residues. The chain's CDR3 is CASSEADTEAFF. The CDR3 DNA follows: TGTGCCAGCAGTGAAGCCGATACTGAAGCTTTCTTT.

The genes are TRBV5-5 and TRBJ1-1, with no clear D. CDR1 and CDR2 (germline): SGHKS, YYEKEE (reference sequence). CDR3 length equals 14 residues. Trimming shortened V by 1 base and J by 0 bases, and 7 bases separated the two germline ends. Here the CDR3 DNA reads TGTGCCAGCAGCTTGTACGTTTTGAACACTGAAGCTTTCTTT. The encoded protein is CASSLYVLNTEAFF.

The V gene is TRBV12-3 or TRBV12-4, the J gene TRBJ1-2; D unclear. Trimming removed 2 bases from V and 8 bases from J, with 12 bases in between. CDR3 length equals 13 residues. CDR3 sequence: CASSLFTAAGYTF. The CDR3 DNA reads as TGTGCCAGCAGTTTATTTACGGCAGCCGGCTACACCTTC.

The CDR3, as DNA: TGTGCCAGCAGATCCGGGACTCGTGCTTGGGAGACCCAGTACTTC. Protein: CASRSGTRAWETQYF. V usage is TRBV6-6 and J usage is TRBJ2-5, with D tentatively TRBD2 (6 bases). V was trimmed by 6 bases and J by 5 bases, leaving 19 bases between them. The germline V gene has CDR1 MNHNY and CDR2 SVGAGI (reference sequence). CDR3 length equals 15 residues.

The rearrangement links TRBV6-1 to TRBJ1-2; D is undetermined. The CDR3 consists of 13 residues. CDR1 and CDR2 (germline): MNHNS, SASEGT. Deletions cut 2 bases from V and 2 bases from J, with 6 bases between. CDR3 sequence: CASSETWNYGYTF. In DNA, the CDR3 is TGTGCCAGCAGTGAAACGTGGAACTATGGCTACACCTTC.

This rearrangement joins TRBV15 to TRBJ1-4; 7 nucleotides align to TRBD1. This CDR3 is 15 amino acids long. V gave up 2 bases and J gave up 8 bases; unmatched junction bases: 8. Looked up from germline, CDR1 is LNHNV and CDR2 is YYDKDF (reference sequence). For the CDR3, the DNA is TGTGCCACCAGCAGATCCTCAGGACAGGAGGAAAAACTGTTTTTT. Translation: CATSRSSGQEEKLFF.

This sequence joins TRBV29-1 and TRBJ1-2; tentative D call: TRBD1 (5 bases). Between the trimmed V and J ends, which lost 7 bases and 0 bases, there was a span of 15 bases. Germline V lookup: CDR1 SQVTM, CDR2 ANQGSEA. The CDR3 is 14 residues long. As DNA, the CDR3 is TGCAGCGCTACCACGGACAAAGCTAACTATGGCTACACCTTC. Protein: CSATTDKANYGYTF.

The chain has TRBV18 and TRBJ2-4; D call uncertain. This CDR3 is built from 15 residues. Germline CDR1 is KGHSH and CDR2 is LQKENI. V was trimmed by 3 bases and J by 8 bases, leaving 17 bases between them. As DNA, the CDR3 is TGTGCCAGCTCACCGTTTAACAGCTATGGGGACATTCAGTACTTC. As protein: CASSPFNSYGDIQYF.

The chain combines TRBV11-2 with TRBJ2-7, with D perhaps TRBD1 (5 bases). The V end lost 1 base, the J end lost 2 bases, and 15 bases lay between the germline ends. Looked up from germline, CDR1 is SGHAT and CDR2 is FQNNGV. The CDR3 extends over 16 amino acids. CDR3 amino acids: CASSLAQAPLAYEQYF. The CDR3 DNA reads TGTGCCAGCAGCTTAGCACAGGCCCCCTTAGCCTACGAGCAGTACTTC.

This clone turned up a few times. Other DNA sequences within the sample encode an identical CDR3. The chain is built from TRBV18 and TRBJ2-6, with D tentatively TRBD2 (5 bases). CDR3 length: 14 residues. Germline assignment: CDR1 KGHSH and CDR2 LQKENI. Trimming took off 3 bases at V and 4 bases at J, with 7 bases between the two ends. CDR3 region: CASSPGGGANVLTF. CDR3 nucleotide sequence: TGTGCCAGCTCACCCGGAGGAGGGGCCAACGTCCTGACTTTC.

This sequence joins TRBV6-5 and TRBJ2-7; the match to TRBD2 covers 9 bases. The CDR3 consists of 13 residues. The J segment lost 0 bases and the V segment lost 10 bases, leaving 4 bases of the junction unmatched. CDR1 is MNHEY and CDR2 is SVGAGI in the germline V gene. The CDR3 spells CATRREGSYEQYF. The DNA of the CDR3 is TGTGCCACGAGGCGGGAGGGCTCCTACGAGCAGTACTTC.

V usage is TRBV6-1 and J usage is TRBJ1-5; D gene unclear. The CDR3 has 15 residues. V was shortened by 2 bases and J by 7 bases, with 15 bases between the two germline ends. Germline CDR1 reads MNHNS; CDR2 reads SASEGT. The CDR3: CASSELSGPQQPQHF. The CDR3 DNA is TGTGCCAGCAGTGAACTCAGTGGGCCGCAGCAGCCCCAGCATTTT.

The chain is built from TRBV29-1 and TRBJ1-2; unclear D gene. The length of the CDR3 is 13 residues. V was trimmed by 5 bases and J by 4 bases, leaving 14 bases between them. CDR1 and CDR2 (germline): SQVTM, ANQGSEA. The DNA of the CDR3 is TGCAGCGTTACGGAGGGAGTGGGCTATGGCTACACCTTC. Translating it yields CSVTEGVGYGYTF. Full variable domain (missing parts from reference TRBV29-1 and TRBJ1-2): SAVISQKPSRDICQRGTSLTIQCQVDSQVTMMFWYRQQPGQSLTLIATANQGSEATYESGFVIDKFPISRPNLTFSTLTVSNMSPEDSSIYLCSVTEGVGYGYTFGSGTRLTVV.

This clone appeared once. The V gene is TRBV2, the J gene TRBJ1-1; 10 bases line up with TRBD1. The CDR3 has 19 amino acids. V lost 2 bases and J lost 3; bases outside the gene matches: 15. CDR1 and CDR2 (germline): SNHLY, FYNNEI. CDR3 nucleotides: TGTGCCAGCAGTGAAATCGGACAGGGGGGCGGAGGGTTGGACACTGAAGCTTTCTTT. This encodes CASSEIGQGGGGLDTEAFF.

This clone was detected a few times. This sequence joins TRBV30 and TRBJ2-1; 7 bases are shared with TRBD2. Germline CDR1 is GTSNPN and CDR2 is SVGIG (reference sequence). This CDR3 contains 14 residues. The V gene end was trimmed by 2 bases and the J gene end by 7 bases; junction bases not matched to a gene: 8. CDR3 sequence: CAWSKTSSKNEQFF. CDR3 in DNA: TGTGCCTGGAGTAAGACTAGCAGTAAAAATGAGCAGTTCTTC. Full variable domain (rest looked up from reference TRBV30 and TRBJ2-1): SQTIHQWPATLVQPVGSPLSLECTVEGTSNPNLYWYRQAAGRGLQLLFYSVGIGQISSEVPQNLSASRPQDRQFILSSKKLLLSDSGFYLCAWSKTSSKNEQFFGPGTRLTVL.

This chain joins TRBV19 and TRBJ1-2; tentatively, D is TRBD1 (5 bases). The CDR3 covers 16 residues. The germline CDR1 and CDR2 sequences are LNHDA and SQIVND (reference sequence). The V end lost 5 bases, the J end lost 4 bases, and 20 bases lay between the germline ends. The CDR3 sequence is CASSPRSGRGLYGYTF. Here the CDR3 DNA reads TGTGCCAGTAGTCCTCGTTCAGGTCGGGGACTCTATGGCTACACCTTC.

CDR3 amino acids: CASSLYGGQGFLTLHF. CDR3 in DNA: TGTGCCAGCAGCTTATATGGGGGACAGGGTTTTCTCACCCTCCACTTT. The V and J genes are TRBV7-2 and TRBJ1-6; 9 bases are shared with TRBD1. After removal of 2 bases from V and 14 bases from J, the junction contained 13 bases not matched to a gene. This CDR3 is 16 amino acids long. Germline assignment: CDR1 SGHTA and CDR2 FQGNSA.

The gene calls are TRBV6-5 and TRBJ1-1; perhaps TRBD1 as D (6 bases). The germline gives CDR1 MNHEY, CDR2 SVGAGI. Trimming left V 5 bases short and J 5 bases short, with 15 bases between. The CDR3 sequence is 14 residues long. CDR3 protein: CASSPPGVRTEAFF. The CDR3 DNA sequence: TGTGCCAGCAGTCCCCCAGGGGTAAGGACTGAAGCTTTCTTT.

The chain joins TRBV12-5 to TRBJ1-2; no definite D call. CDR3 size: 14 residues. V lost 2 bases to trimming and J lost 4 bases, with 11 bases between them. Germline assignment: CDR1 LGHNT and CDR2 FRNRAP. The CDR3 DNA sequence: TGTGCTAGTGGTTTGAAGGAGGAAGTCTATGGCTACACCTTC. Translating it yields CASGLKEEVYGYTF.

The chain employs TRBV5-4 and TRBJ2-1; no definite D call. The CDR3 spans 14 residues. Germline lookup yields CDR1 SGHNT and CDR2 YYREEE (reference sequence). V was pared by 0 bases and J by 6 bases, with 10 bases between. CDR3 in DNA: TGTGCCAGCAGCTTGGAGCCGCGTGCCAATGAGCAGTTCTTC. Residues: CASSLEPRANEQFF.

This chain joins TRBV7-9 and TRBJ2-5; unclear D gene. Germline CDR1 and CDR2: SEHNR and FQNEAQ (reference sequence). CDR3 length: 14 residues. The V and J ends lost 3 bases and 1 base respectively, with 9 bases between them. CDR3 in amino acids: CASSFVATQETQYF. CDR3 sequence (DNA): TGTGCCAGCAGCTTCGTCGCGACCCAAGAGACCCAGTACTTC.

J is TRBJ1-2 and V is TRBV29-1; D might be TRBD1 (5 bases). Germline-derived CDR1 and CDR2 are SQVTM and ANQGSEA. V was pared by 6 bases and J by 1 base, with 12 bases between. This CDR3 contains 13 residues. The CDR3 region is CSVIPGLNYGYTF. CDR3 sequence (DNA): TGCAGCGTCATCCCGGGACTTAACTATGGCTACACCTTC.

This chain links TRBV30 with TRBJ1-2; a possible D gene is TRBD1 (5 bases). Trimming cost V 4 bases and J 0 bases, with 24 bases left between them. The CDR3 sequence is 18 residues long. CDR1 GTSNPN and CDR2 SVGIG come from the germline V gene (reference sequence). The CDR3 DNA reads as TGTGCCTGGATCTCCAATGTCGACCGGGACCGAGCTAACTATGGCTACACCTTC. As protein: CAWISNVDRDRANYGYTF.

The CDR3 bases are TGTGCCAGCAGCCAAATAAGTGACGAGCAGTACTTC. As protein: CASSQISDEQYF. V gene TRBV3-1 (or the pseudogene TRBV3-2) combines with J gene TRBJ2-7; D is uncertain. This CDR3 is built from 12 residues. Germline CDR1 reads LGHDT; CDR2 reads YNNKEL (reference sequence). Deletions cut 2 bases from V and 5 bases from J, with 7 bases between.

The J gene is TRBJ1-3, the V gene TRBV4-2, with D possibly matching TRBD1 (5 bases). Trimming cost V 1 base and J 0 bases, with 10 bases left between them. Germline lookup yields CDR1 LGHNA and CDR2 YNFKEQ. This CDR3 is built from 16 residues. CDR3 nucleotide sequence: TGTGCCAGCAGCCAAGTGGGGGGATCCTCTGGAAACACCATATATTTT. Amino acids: CASSQVGGSSGNTIYF.